This T cell receptor beta chain was sequenced during a study of blood T cell repertoires in COVID-19 (dated by TCRdb to 2018 to 2021). Context from the whole study: Samples covering the acute and convalescent phases of COVID-19 were provided by collaborators in the United States, Italy and Spain. A freely available public database, intended as a resource for researchers studying the immune response to SARS-CoV-2, is where the repertoires were released. Where available, HLA class I and class II types were obtained from metadata supplied by the sample provider rather than from assay-based typing. The dataset comprised deeply sampled blood TCRbeta repertoires from subjects exposed to, actively infected with, or recovered from COVID-19. The samples were drawn from two sources: the first 160 participants of the ongoing ImmuneRACE study, and 1,200 or so subjects contributed by 6 global collaborators. The prospective study material was composed of cDNA or gDNA derived from T cells, B-cell-depleted T cells, or PBMCs. Nearly every sample came with metadata listing a de-identified subject ID, COVID-19 status, age in years and sex. Points the paper makes about the study in general: Clinical and demographic metadata were provided uncurated, with the amount varying by source and participant.

The CDR3 goes from the cysteine to the phenylalanine over 16 residues. Only the CDR3 DNA is retained, 48 bases long and in frame from the first base. V drops 5 bases and J drops 1 base, leaving 15 bases in between. Per the germline V gene, SGHVS is the CDR1 and FQNEAQ is the CDR2. The collaborating institutions used their own protocols to collect whole blood in K2EDTA tubes. For TCRbeta analysis, collaborators shipped samples as frozen whole blood, isolated PBMCs, or DNA extracted from either of those sample types. The immunoSEQ Assay, a bias-controlled multiplex PCR, was used to amplify TCRbeta CDR3 regions from genomic DNA. The published analysis was carried out like this. The number of nucleated cells in each sample was estimated from the amplification of reference gene primers within the assay. Sequence reads were collapsed and filtered to measure the absolute abundance of every unique TCRbeta CDR3 rearrangement. For each sample, productive Simpson clonality was calculated as the square root of Simpson's diversity index across productive rearrangements. TCRdb provides this immuneACCESS table in a form limited to in-frame rearrangements. Some clones are lacking; in checked studies, under half of them reflect an unresolved V gene, and why the rest are absent is not known. The D gene and trimming were derived from the DNA, and the V and J assignments and clone size from that table. A total of fewer than 250,000 clones appear in this sample, roughly 90% of them only once. 4.5% to 5.5% of the sample lies in the top ten.

With regard to this clone: Its antigen specificity is not known. Per-base qualities were not stored, and no clone one base away is much larger.

Recombination connected TRBV7-8 to TRBJ1-5; the D segment cannot be called with confidence. Sample: peripheral blood. The TCR originated in a woman in her thirties or forties with acute or convalescent COVID-19. CDR3 reads: CASSDGRLESNQPQHF. The DNA sequence is TGTGCCAGCAGCGACGGGAGACTCGAAAGCAATCAGCCCCAGCATTTT. The full variable domain, completed from the reference TRBV7-8 and TRBJ1-5 proteins outside the CDR3, reads GAGVSQSPRYKVAKRGQDVALRCDPISGHVSLFWYQQALGQGPEFLTYFQNEAQLDKSGLPSDRFFAERPEGSVSTLKIQRTQQEDSAVYLCASSDGRLESNQPQHFGDGTRLSIL.